Only a few counts were recorded for the clone carrying this TCR beta chain. Its antigen is currently unknown. The data belong to a study of T-cell reconstitution after alpha-beta-depleted transplantation in children. Points from the study as a whole: Expanded clones from the graft, numbering several hundred, reportedly supplied alpha-beta T cells about two months after transplant. After transplant, high TCRbeta diversity at day 60 in some patients arose from surviving recipient T cells and thymic progenitors. T-cell numbers and diversity, one year after transplant, stemmed largely from T cells that were newly produced.

Trimming took 5 bases from V and 4 from J, leaving 15 bases between them. The CDR3 contains 15 residues. Germline assignment: CDR1 SGHTA and CDR2 FQGNSA. A library of TCRbeta sequences, prepared with unique molecular identifiers, was generated. TCRdb recomputed calls from the PCR reads with MiXCR, one row per CDR3 protein. Among about 510,000 distinct CDR3 sequences listed, about an eighth were seen once. The specimen comprised PBMCs, mostly from graft donor cells, sampled 180 days after TCRalphabeta/CD19-depleted stem cell transplant. The chain links TRBV7-2 to TRBJ1-5; a possible D gene is TRBD1 (5 bases). The receptor was isolated from a female patient aged 2 to 10 who had a stem cell transplant for aplastic anemia, so the T cells may come from the graft donor. The CDR3 coding sequence is TGTGCCAGCAGCCAACACGACAGTCGGAATCAGCCCCAGCATTTT. It specifies CASSQHDSRNQPQHF.